The rows below give T cell receptor beta chains drawn from one sample of a study of shared clonotypes between healthy human individuals. Profiling relied on immunoSEQ multiplex PCR, and the TCRdb table lists in-frame clones only, not all of them. The sample comprises more than 2,000,000 clones, about 92% of which are singletons, and under 0.15% rests with the top ten. Sequencing used naive CD4+ T cells sorted from blood. These receptors came from a man aged 18 to 29 in good health. Each CDR3 is given with its conserved first and last residue. The D gene is left open where the match is weak. Clone size is not always given. Where it is, it says once, few, many or a class for expanded clones.

j_gene | abundance | v_gene | d_gene | CDR3nt | CDR3aa
TRBJ2-1 | . | TRBV7-2 | TRBD2 | TGTGCCAGCAACAGCGTAGCGGGGAGCTCCTACAATGAGCAGTTCTTC | CASNSVAGSSYNEQFF
TRBJ2-7 | . | TRBV5-4 | . | TGTGCCAGCAGCCCCGGATCCCGCGAGGACGAGCAGTACTTC | CASSPGSREDEQYF
TRBJ1-1 | . | TRBV19 | . | TGTGCCAGTAGTATACGCGGGGCCGGCACTGAAGCTTTCTTT | CASSIRGAGTEAFF
TRBJ2-7 | . | TRBV12-5 | . | TGTGCTAGTGGTTTGGTCGTGGCGGGGATGTGGGAGCAGTACTTC | CASGLVVAGMWEQYF
TRBJ2-5 | once | TRBV7-8 | TRBD1 | TGTGCCAGCAGCTTACAGCAGGGGGCGTACCAAGAGACCCAGTACTTC | CASSLQQGAYQETQYF
TRBJ2-3 | . | TRBV7-2 | . | TGTGCCAGCAGCTTACAAAATACGCAGTATTTT | CASSLQNTQYF
TRBJ2-3 | . | TRBV20-1 | . | TGCAGCGCGGGGCGGGGAGATACGCAGTATTTT | CSAGRGDTQYF
TRBJ2-1 | . | TRBV19 | TRBD2 | TGTGCCAGTAGTATTCAGGCTAGCGGGAGTTACTACAATGAGCAGTTCTTC | CASSIQASGSYYNEQFF
TRBJ2-5 | once | TRBV25-1 | TRBD1 | TGTGCCAGCAGTGAAGACAGGGCCAAGACCCAGTACTTC | CASSEDRAKTQYF
TRBJ1-1 | . | TRBV6-1 | . | TGTGCCAGCAGTCACGATTTAGGGGGAACTGAAGCTTTCTTT | CASSHDLGGTEAFF
TRBJ2-7 | . | TRBV7-2 | . | TGTGCCAGCAGCTTAGCCCGGGTTGTTCTCTACGAGCAGTACTTC | CASSLARVVLYEQYF
TRBJ2-5 | few | TRBV7-7 | TRBD1 | TGTGCTAGCAGCCCAGGGACAGTAGAGACCCAGTACTTC | CASSPGTVETQYF
TRBJ2-3 | . | TRBV5-5 | . | TGTGCCAGCAGCTTGGTAGGGACTCAGGTCACAGATACGCAGTATTTT | CASSLVGTQVTDTQYF
TRBJ2-7 | once | TRBV30 | TRBD2 | TGTGCCTGGAGTGTTGAGAGGACTAGCGGGGGGAGTAAGCAGTACTTC | CAWSVERTSGGSKQYF
TRBJ2-7 | . | TRBV6-5 | TRBD1 | TGTGCCAGCAGTCCGCACTTCGGGACAGGGGACGAGCAGTACTTC | CASSPHFGTGDEQYF
TRBJ1-5 | . | TRBV7-2 | TRBD1 | TGTGCCAGCAGCCATGGGCCCTACGGACAGGGGGGTCAGCCCCAGCATTTT | CASSHGPYGQGGQPQHF
TRBJ2-7 | . | TRBV30 | . | TGTGCCTGGAGTGTAGTCCCCTACGAGCAGTACTTC | CAWSVVPYEQYF
TRBJ2-3 | . | TRBV6-4 | . | TGTGCCAGCAGTCCGACTGGGAGCACAGATACGCAGTATTTT | CASSPTGSTDTQYF
TRBJ2-5 | . | TRBV5-1 | . | TGCGCCAGCAGCGGCGGGACTCAGGGGGGGACCCAGTACTTC | CASSGGTQGGTQYF
TRBJ2-5 | . | TRBV18 | . | TGTGCCAGCTCACCATTGGAGCGAGGAGAGACCCAGTACTTC | CASSPLERGETQYF
TRBJ2-2 | . | TRBV2 | . | TGTGCCAGCAGTGAAGTCGTCGGGGAGCTGTTTTTT | CASSEVVGELFF
TRBJ2-6 | . | TRBV4-1 | TRBD1 | TGCGCCAGCAGCCATGTAAGGGACAGTCGCTCTGGGGCCAACGTCCTGACTTTC | CASSHVRDSRSGANVLTF
TRBJ2-2 | . | TRBV11-3 | . | TGTGCCAGCAGCTCCACGGGGGACTCCGCCGGGGAGCTGTTTTTT | CASSSTGDSAGELFF
TRBJ2-1 | once | TRBV9 | . | TGTGCCAGCAGCGTAGGAACCCGGAACAATGAGCAGTTCTTC | CASSVGTRNNEQFF
TRBJ1-4 | . | TRBV5-4 | TRBD1 | TGTGCCAGCAGCTTGGGGGGACAGGGTCCAACTAATGAAAAACTGTTTTTT | CASSLGGQGPTNEKLFF
TRBJ2-5 | . | TRBV6-5 | . | TGTGCCAGCAGTTTTCCCGGGACAGAGACCCAGTACTTC | CASSFPGTETQYF
TRBJ2-3 | . | TRBV5-7 | . | TGTGCCAGCAGCCCATGGGACCGAAAGAGCACAGATACGCAGTATTTT | CASSPWDRKSTDTQYF
TRBJ1-6 | . | TRBV30 | . | TGTGCCTGGAGTGCCGGTTCACCCCTCCACTTT | CAWSAGSPLHF
TRBJ1-1 | . | TRBV28 | . | TGTGCCAGCAGTTTATTGGGGGGTACTGAAGCTTTCTTT | CASSLLGGTEAFF
TRBJ2-7 | . | TRBV15 | . | TGTGCCACCAGCCGAGTAGGGATCGGGTACGAGCAGTACTTC | CATSRVGIGYEQYF
TRBJ2-3 | . | TRBV18 | . | TGTGCCAGCTCACGCTCCTCAGGGATAGATACGCAGTATTTT | CASSRSSGIDTQYF
TRBJ2-1 | . | TRBV11-2 | TRBD2 | TGTGCCAGCAGGTCGGTAGCGGGCTCCTACAATGAGCAGTTCTTC | CASRSVAGSYNEQFF
TRBJ1-2 | . | TRBV6-6 | TRBD1 | TGTGCCAGCAGTTACTCGACAGGGAGGCATGGCTACACCTTC | CASSYSTGRHGYTF
TRBJ2-7 | once | TRBV19 | . | TGTGCCAGTAGTGCCTCCGGGACGGCTGCTGGAGGGTACGAGCAGTACTTC | CASSASGTAAGGYEQYF
TRBJ1-2 | . | TRBV5-4 | . | TGTGCCAGCAGCTTGGGGCTGAGTTATGGCTACACCTTC | CASSLGLSYGYTF
TRBJ2-4 | . | TRBV4-1 | TRBD2 | TGCGCCAGCAGGCCAGGATGGGCTAGCGGCGAAGCCAAAAACATTCAGTACTTC | CASRPGWASGEAKNIQYF
TRBJ2-3 | once | TRBV10-3 | . | TGTGCCATCAAGAATGGGGGAGGTACAGATACGCAGTATTTT | CAIKNGGGTDTQYF
TRBJ1-5 | . | TRBV6-1 | TRBD1 | TGTGCCAGCAGTGAAGTTTGGACAGGGGTGAATCAGCCCCAGCATTTT | CASSEVWTGVNQPQHF
TRBJ2-7 | . | TRBV2 | . | TGTGCCAGCAGTCGGGACCGAGGGGCCTACGAGCAGTACTTC | CASSRDRGAYEQYF
TRBJ1-1 | . | TRBV4-1 | . | TGCGCCAGCAGCCCACAGACAGTTACCGCTGAAGCTTTCTTT | CASSPQTVTAEAFF
TRBJ2-7 | . | TRBV9 | TRBD2 | TGTGCCAGCAGCTTAGGGACTAGCGGCTCCTACGAGCAGTACTTC | CASSLGTSGSYEQYF
TRBJ2-7 | . | TRBV6-6 | TRBD2 | TGTGCCAGCAGTCACCCGGGACTAACCTACGAGCAGTACTTC | CASSHPGLTYEQYF
TRBJ1-1 | . | TRBV5-1 | . | TGCGCCAGCAGCTTGAGACAGGTGGGCACTGAAGCTTTCTTT | CASSLRQVGTEAFF
TRBJ2-5 | . | TRBV4-1 | . | TGCGCCAGCAGCCACCCGAAGGGGCGAAAGCAAGAGACCCAGTACTTC | CASSHPKGRKQETQYF
TRBJ2-2 | once | TRBV4-2 | . | TGTGCCAGCAGCCAAGGTGACAGGGACTACGGGGAGCTGTTTTTT | CASSQGDRDYGELFF
TRBJ2-5 | . | TRBV6-1 | . | TGTGCCAGCAGTGAATGGTTTGACAGCCAAGAGACCCAGTACTTC | CASSEWFDSQETQYF
TRBJ1-1 | once | TRBV5-1 | TRBD1 | TGCGCCAGCAGCCAAGGAACAGGGGGGCTTGAAGCTTTCTTT | CASSQGTGGLEAFF
TRBJ1-1 | . | TRBV7-9 | . | TGTGCCAGCAGCCCCGCGGACACTGAAGCTTTCTTT | CASSPADTEAFF
TRBJ2-2 | . | TRBV7-2 | . | TGTGCCAGCAGCTTCCCCTACACCGGGGAGCTGTTTTTT | CASSFPYTGELFF
TRBJ1-5 | . | TRBV6-6 | . | TGTGCCAGCAGTTACGTCAGCAGCAATCAGCCCCAGCATTTT | CASSYVSSNQPQHF
TRBJ1-3 | . | TRBV5-1 | . | TGCGCCAGCAGCTTGGAGGGGACCGGAAACACCATATATTTT | CASSLEGTGNTIYF
TRBJ1-4 | . | TRBV9 | . | TGTGCCAGCAGCGTACAAGGGTTGGCTAATGAAAAACTGTTTTTT | CASSVQGLANEKLFF
TRBJ2-5 | . | TRBV5-1 | . | TGCGCCAGCAGTTACGACAGGCAAGAGACCCAGTACTTC | CASSYDRQETQYF
TRBJ2-3 | . | TRBV10-3 | TRBD1 | TGTGCCATCAGTAAGACAGGGGGCGTCCCGGATACGCAGTATTTT | CAISKTGGVPDTQYF
TRBJ2-3 | . | TRBV18 | . | TGTGCCAGCTCACCACCGCGAGGCACTCTCACAGATACGCAGTATTTT | CASSPPRGTLTDTQYF